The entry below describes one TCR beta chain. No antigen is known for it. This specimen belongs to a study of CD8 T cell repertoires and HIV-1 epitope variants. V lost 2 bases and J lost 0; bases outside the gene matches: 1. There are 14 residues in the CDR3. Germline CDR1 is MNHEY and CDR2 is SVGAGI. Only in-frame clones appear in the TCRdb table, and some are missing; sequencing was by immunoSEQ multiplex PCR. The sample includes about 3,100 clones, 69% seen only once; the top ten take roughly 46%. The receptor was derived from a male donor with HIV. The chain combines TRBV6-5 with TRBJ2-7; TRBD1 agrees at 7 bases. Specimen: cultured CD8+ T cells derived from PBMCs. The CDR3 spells CASSYRTGSYEQYF. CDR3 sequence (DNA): TGTGCCAGCAGTTACCGGACAGGCTCCTACGAGCAGTACTTC.